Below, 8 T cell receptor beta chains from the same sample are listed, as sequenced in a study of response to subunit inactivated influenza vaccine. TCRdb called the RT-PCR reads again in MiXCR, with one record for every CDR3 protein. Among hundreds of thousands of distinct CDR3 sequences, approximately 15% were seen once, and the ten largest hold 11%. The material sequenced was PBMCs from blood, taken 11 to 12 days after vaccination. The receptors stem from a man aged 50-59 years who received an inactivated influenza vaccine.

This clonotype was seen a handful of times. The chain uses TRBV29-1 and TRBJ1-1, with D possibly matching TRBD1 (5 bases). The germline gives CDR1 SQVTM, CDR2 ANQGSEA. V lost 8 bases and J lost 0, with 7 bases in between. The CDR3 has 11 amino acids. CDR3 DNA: TGCAGCACGACAGTGAACACTGAAGCTTTCTTT. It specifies CSTTVNTEAFF.

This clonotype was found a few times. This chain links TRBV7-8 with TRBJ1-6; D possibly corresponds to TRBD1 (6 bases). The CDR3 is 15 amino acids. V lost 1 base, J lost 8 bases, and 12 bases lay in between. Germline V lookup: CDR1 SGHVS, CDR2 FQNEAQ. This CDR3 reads CASSLGADRYSPLHF. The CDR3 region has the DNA TGTGCCAGCAGCTTAGGTGCCGACAGGTATTCACCCCTCCACTTT.

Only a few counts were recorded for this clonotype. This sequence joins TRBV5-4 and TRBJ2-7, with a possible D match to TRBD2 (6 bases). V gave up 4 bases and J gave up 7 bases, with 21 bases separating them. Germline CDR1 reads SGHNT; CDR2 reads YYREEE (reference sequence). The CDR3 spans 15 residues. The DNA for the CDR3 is TGTGCCAGCAGCGTGGGGCTAGCGTTATCGGGGGAGCAGTACTTC. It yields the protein CASSVGLALSGEQYF.

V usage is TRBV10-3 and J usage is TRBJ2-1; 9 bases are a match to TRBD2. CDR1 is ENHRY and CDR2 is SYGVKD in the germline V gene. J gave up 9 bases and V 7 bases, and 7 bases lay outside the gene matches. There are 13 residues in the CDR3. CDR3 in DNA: TGTGCCATCAAGAGGGTGCGGGAGGGTGAGCAGTTCTTC. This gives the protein CAIKRVREGEQFF.

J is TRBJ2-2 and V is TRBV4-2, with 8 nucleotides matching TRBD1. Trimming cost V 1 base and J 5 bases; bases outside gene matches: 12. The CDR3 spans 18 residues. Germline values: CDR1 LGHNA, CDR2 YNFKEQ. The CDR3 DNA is TGTGCCAGCAGCCAAGGACAGGGGTCCGGAGGATATACCGGGGAGCTGTTTTTT. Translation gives CASSQGQGSGGYTGELFF.

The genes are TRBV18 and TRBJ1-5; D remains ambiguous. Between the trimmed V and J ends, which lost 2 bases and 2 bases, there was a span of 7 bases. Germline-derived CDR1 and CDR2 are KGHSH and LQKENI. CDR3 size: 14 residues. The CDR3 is CASSPDPGNQPQHF. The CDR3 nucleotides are TGTGCCAGCTCACCAGACCCAGGCAATCAGCCCCAGCATTTT.

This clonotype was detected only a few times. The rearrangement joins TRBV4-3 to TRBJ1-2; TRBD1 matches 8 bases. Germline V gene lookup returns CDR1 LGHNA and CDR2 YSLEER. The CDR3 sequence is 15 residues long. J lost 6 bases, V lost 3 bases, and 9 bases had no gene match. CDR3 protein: CASSQQGTGTHGYTF. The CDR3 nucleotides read TGCGCCAGCAGCCAGCAAGGGACAGGAACACATGGCTACACCTTC.

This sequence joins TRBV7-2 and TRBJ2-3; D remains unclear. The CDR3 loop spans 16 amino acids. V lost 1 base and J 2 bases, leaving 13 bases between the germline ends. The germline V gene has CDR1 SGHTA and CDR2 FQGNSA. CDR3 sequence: CASSLVSYSATDTQYF. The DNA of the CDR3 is TGTGCCAGCAGCTTAGTAAGCTATTCCGCCACAGATACGCAGTATTTT.